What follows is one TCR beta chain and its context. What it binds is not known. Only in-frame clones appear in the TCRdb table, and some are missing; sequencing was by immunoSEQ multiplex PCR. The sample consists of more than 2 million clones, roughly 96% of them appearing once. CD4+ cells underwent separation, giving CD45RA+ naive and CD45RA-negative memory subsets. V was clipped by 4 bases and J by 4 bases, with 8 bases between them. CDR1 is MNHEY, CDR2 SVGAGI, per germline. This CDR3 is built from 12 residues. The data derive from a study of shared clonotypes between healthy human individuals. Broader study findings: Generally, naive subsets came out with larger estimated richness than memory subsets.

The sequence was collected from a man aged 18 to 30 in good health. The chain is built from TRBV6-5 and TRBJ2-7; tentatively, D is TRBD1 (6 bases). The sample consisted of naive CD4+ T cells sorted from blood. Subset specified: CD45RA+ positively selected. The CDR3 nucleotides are TGTGCCAGCAGTTTTACAGGGTACGAGCAGTACTTC. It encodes CASSFTGYEQYF.